The clone carrying this T cell receptor beta chain showed up just a few times. The sample belongs to a study of T cell responses to AZD1222 COVID-19 vaccine. V was shortened by 4 bases and J by 2 bases, with 18 bases between the two germline ends. Per germline, CDR1 MGHRA and CDR2 YSYEKL. The CDR3 has 16 residues. Profiling relied on immunoSEQ multiplex PCR, and the TCRdb table lists in-frame clones only, not all of them. The data hold approximately 110,000 clones, with 87% observed a single time. The chain is built from TRBV4-1 and TRBJ2-7; either TRBD1 or TRBD2 may fit D (5 bases each). Material: peripheral blood, obtained on day 0 of AZD1222 vaccination. The receptor was isolated from an adult in good health. The CDR3 spells CASSRTGTRATYEQYF. In nucleotides, the CDR3 is TGCGCCAGCAGCCGAACCGGGACGAGGGCGACCTACGAGCAGTACTTC.